Listed below are T cell receptor beta chains from one sample, sequenced in a study of T-cell reconstitution after alpha-beta-depleted transplantation in children. Using its own MiXCR run on the PCR reads, TCRdb lists one record per CDR3 protein. Of 45,000 to 50,000 distinct CDR3 sequences listed, 50% to 55% are singletons. The sequences come from peripheral blood, collected before TCRalphabeta/CD19-depleted stem cell transplant. These receptors all come from a boy under two years old with SCID, due to receive a stem cell transplant. Each CDR3 is given without its conserved first and last residue. Some rows have no size entry. The others give once, few or many, or a class for an expanded clone.

V	J	size	CDR3
TRBV7-1	TRBJ2-1	.	ASSSSGAEDNEQF
TRBV5-1	TRBJ2-2	few	ASSREALADGELF
TRBV11-2	TRBJ2-7	.	ASSPYPAGGYEQY
TRBV10-3	TRBJ2-5	.	AISESGRRGRETQY
TRBV15	TRBJ1-6	.	ATSSLRPSNSPLH
TRBV6-4	TRBJ2-5	many	ASSERSGDQETQY
TRBV4-1	TRBJ2-3	few	ASSQDRLAGGPRTDTQY
TRBV7-3	TRBJ2-2	.	ASSDQFRTGELF
TRBV7-2	TRBJ2-1	.	ASSFSGSHNEQF
TRBV7-3	TRBJ2-1	.	ASSLGQGPYNEQF
TRBV18	TRBJ2-7	.	ASSQDYEQY
TRBV27	TRBJ1-2	.	ASSLWAGADYGYT
TRBV24-1	TRBJ2-2	once	ATSDPNTGELF
TRBV29-1	TRBJ1-1	few	SVDEGRTEAF
TRBV20-1	TRBJ2-1	once	SARDASARGNEQF
TRBV7-8	TRBJ1-1	.	ASSTGEAAEAF
TRBV7-2	TRBJ2-3	few	ASSLAGGAPDTQY
TRBV4-3	TRBJ2-2	few	ASSQVQSDTGELF
TRBV7-9	TRBJ2-3	few	ASSFFERGTDTQY
TRBV27	TRBJ2-1	many	ASSFGGLGEQF
TRBV6-4	TRBJ2-2	.	ASSDSAHTGELF
TRBV20-1	TRBJ2-3	.	SAARGDTQY
TRBV5-1	TRBJ1-1	once	ASSLSQWDTEAF
TRBV20-1	TRBJ2-5	.	SARGLFRGVGETQY
TRBV20-1	TRBJ1-2	.	SAKGYGYT
TRBV7-2	TRBJ2-3	.	ASSYELFNTQY
TRBV5-1	TRBJ2-5	once	ASSLAVAGGLRETQY
TRBV3-1	TRBJ2-1	.	ASSQGRRDEQF
TRBV4-1	TRBJ2-7	.	ASSQGSGRASGGRVGSYEQY
TRBV20-1	TRBJ1-5	.	SATGLPRVWGNQPQH
TRBV7-3	TRBJ1-1	.	ASSSTSGTEAF
TRBV6-1	TRBJ2-5	few	ASSDRDRAGETQY
TRBV20-1	TRBJ2-3	.	SARDTMQY
TRBV7-6	TRBJ2-7	.	ASSPFPGALSYEQY
TRBV18	TRBJ2-1	few	ASSPPSGSLNEQF
TRBV5-1	TRBJ2-6	.	ASSFTQGVTPGAYVLS
TRBV7-2	TRBJ2-3	.	ASSLARGISTDTQY
TRBV20-1	TRBJ1-6	once	SARNWDGNSPLH
TRBV12-5	TRBJ1-3	.	ASGLFTGPVSGNTIY
TRBV27	TRBJ1-2	.	ASSLGEAYGYT
TRBV18	TRBJ2-7	few	ASSPLDGGYEQY
TRBV29-1	TRBJ2-7	.	SVTKSSYEQY
TRBV20-1	TRBJ1-1	.	SAPSSFGGVNIEAF
TRBV7-3	TRBJ2-5	.	ASSKTGGAETQY
TRBV21-1	TRBJ2-1	.	ASSESTSGEGNEQF
TRBV25-1	TRBJ1-1	.	ATKEQGWGGNTEAF
TRBV10-3	TRBJ1-1	.	AISELGNWENTEAF
TRBV13	TRBJ2-5	.	ASSLRRGEQETQY
TRBV28	TRBJ2-5	.	ASRTGETQY
TRBV29-1	TRBJ2-3	few	SVAGTITDTQY
TRBV20-1	TRBJ2-5	.	SARDPLGETQY
TRBV21-1	TRBJ2-2	.	ASSTQGCAGELF
TRBV29-1	TRBJ2-2	.	SVGDRAGELF
TRBV12-3/TRBV12-4	TRBJ2-1	.	ASSRDGNNEQF